The clone carrying this TCR beta chain was seen many times. Its antigen is undetermined. Its ends do not fully match the called genes, so a read error is possible. CDR3 length: 16 amino acids. Germline assignment: CDR1 SSHAT and CDR2 FNYEAQ (reference sequence). The entry originates in a study of read filtering for tumor transcriptome and immune sequencing. Study in general: By R-ISS, stages I, II and III held approximately 8, 16 and 7 patients. Whole-study findings and limits: Sorted CD138-negative bone marrow cells were not purified T cells.

This library used around 0.4 ug RNA and molecular barcoded adaptors spanning alpha/delta and beta/gamma chains. MiXCR was run by TCRdb on the reads, yielding one entry per CDR3 protein. Altogether fewer than 50,000 distinct CDR3 sequences are present, roughly an eighth being singletons, with the ten largest covering approximately 30%. This TCR was recovered from a donor aged 40 or over with multiple myeloma. The chain employs TRBV7-7 and TRBJ2-2; D is unresolved. Sequenced input: a population of CD138-negative cells sorted from bone marrow. The CDR3 sequence: CASSLLGTPNTGELFF. CDR3 nucleotide sequence: TGTGCTAGCAGCTTGTTGGGTACCCCGAACACCGGGGAGCTGTTTTTT.